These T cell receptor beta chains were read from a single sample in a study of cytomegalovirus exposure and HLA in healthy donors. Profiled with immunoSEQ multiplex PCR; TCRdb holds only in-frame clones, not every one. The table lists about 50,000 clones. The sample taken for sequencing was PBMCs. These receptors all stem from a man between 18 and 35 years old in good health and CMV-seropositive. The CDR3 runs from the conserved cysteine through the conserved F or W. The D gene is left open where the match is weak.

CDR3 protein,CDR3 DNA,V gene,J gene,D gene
CATSKLAGRMDTQYF,TGTGCCACCAGCAAACTAGCGGGACGGATGGATACGCAGTATTTT,TRBV15,TRBJ2-3,TRBD2
CASTVLGVEQYF,TGTGCCAGCACAGTTTTGGGCGTCGAGCAGTACTTC,TRBV7-9,TRBJ2-7,.
CASTQGLVTDTQYF,TGTGCCAGCACCCAGGGGCTTGTAACAGATACGCAGTATTTT,TRBV25-1,TRBJ2-3,.
CASSMEGANAGELFF,TGTGCCAGTAGTATGGAGGGCGCGAACGCCGGGGAGCTGTTTTTT,TRBV19,TRBJ2-2,.
CASNGGGPNTEAFF,TGTGCCAGCAACGGCGGGGGGCCGAACACTGAAGCTTTCTTT,TRBV7-3,TRBJ1-1,.
CASSEGSNSYEQYF,TGTGCCAGCAGTGAAGGGTCTAACTCCTACGAGCAGTACTTC,TRBV2,TRBJ2-7,.
CAISPTPGTSGHPREYNEQFF,TGTGCCATCAGCCCGACTCCTGGGACTAGCGGTCATCCGAGGGAGTACAATGAGCAGTTCTTC,TRBV10-3,TRBJ2-1,TRBD2
CASSPRGLPTGELFF,TGTGCCAGCTCACCACGAGGGCTGCCCACCGGGGAGCTGTTTTTT,TRBV18,TRBJ2-2,.
CAWSDWGTGGPEAFF,TGTGCCTGGAGTGACTGGGGGACAGGGGGGCCTGAGGCTTTCTTT,TRBV30,TRBJ1-1,TRBD1
CASSVLGDTGELFF,TGTGCCAGCAGCGTATTAGGGGACACCGGGGAGCTGTTTTTT,TRBV9,TRBJ2-2,.
CAISGGGTVSYEQYF,TGTGCCATCAGTGGGGGGGGGACGGTTTCCTACGAGCAGTACTTC,TRBV10-3,TRBJ2-7,TRBD2
CASSPHEVAGVFEQYF,TGTGCCAGCAGCCCCCACGAGGTAGCGGGAGTGTTCGAGCAGTACTTC,TRBV11-1,TRBJ2-7,TRBD2
CASSKPAWLADTGELFF,TGTGCCAGCTCCAAGCCCGCCTGGCTAGCGGACACCGGGGAGCTGTTTTTT,TRBV18,TRBJ2-2,TRBD2
CASSLRQGSYNEQFF,TGTGCCAGCAGCTTAAGACAGGGATCCTACAATGAGCAGTTCTTC,TRBV7-3,TRBJ2-1,TRBD1
CASSQANLVTGELFF,TGTGCCAGCAGCCAAGCGAACTTAGTAACCGGGGAGCTGTTTTTT,TRBV14,TRBJ2-2,.
CAWTSGNTYEQYF,TGTGCCTGGACTAGCGGGAACACCTACGAGCAGTACTTC,TRBV30,TRBJ2-7,TRBD2
CASSPPGQGITSNQPQHF,TGTGCCAGCTCACCACCGGGACAGGGGATAACGAGCAATCAGCCCCAGCATTTT,TRBV18,TRBJ1-5,TRBD1
CASMKGQSTGELFF,TGTGCCAGCATGAAGGGGCAGTCGACCGGGGAGCTGTTTTTT,TRBV27,TRBJ2-2,.
CARSLQAYEQYF,TGTGCCAGAAGCTTACAGGCCTACGAGCAGTACTTC,TRBV5-3,TRBJ2-7,.
CASSLNRGDTEAFF,TGTGCCAGCAGCTTGAACAGGGGAGACACTGAAGCTTTCTTT,TRBV5-6,TRBJ1-1,TRBD1
CASSLGPGPQHF,TGTGCCAGCAGTTTAGGCCCTGGGCCCCAGCATTTT,TRBV27,TRBJ1-5,.
CASSSGTGDEKLFF,TGTGCCAGCAGCTCGGGGACAGGGGATGAAAAACTGTTTTTT,TRBV5-6,TRBJ1-4,TRBD1
CASSVAPTSGRGNEQFF,TGTGCCAGCAGCGTAGCTCCGACTAGCGGGAGGGGGAATGAGCAGTTCTTC,TRBV9,TRBJ2-1,TRBD2
CASSLGQLNNEQFF,TGCGCCAGCAGCCTGGGACAGCTGAACAATGAGCAGTTCTTC,TRBV5-1,TRBJ2-1,TRBD1
CASSPTTDYEQYF,TGTGCCAGCAGCCCAACGACAGACTACGAGCAGTACTTC,TRBV5-6,TRBJ2-7,.
CASSGDSGYEQYF,TGCGCCAGCAGCGGGGACAGCGGCTACGAGCAGTACTTC,TRBV5-1,TRBJ2-7,TRBD1
CASIPYYEQYF,TGTGCCAGCATCCCTTACTACGAGCAGTACTTC,TRBV11-1,TRBJ2-7,.
CASRTGVSYEQYF,TGTGCCAGCAGGACAGGGGTCTCCTACGAGCAGTACTTC,TRBV2,TRBJ2-7,TRBD1
CASSVSGLAGVEQYF,TGTGCCAGCAGCGTATCGGGACTAGCGGGAGTCGAGCAGTACTTC,TRBV9,TRBJ2-7,TRBD2
CSLEGTDTQYF,TGCAGTCTGGAGGGCACAGATACGCAGTATTTT,TRBV29-1,TRBJ2-3,.
CATSRSQLNQPQHF,TGTGCCACCAGCAGGTCCCAACTAAATCAGCCCCAGCATTTT,TRBV15,TRBJ1-5,.
CASGCLREGLYEQYF,TGTGCCAGCGGTTGCCTGCGGGAAGGGCTCTACGAGCAGTACTTC,TRBV6-5,TRBJ2-7,.
CASSPGQGHNEQFF,TGTGCCAGCAGCCCGGGACAGGGCCACAATGAGCAGTTCTTC,TRBV7-7,TRBJ2-1,TRBD1
CASSLQAGGGNEQFF,TGTGCCAGCAGCCTCCAAGCGGGAGGTGGCAATGAGCAGTTCTTC,TRBV7-2,TRBJ2-1,TRBD2
CASSLDGRLEETQYF,TGCGCCAGCAGCTTAGACGGGAGGCTAGAAGAGACCCAGTACTTC,TRBV5-1,TRBJ2-5,TRBD2
CASSAYRDRVREKLFF,TGTGCCAGCAGTGCCTACCGGGACAGGGTGAGGGAAAAACTGTTTTTT,TRBV28,TRBJ1-4,TRBD1
CASSSSPQVEQFF,TGTGCCAGCAGTTCCTCTCCTCAGGTTGAGCAGTTCTTC,TRBV6-5,TRBJ2-1,.
CAISEGDSNQPQHF,TGTGCCATCAGTGAGGGGGATAGCAATCAGCCCCAGCATTTT,TRBV6-5,TRBJ1-5,.
CASSLLGGNQPQHF,TGTGCCAGCAGTTTGCTTGGAGGGAATCAGCCCCAGCATTTT,TRBV27,TRBJ1-5,.
CASSLDSGQNYGYTF,TGTGCCAGCAGCTTAGATTCGGGACAGAATTATGGCTACACCTTC,TRBV11-2,TRBJ1-2,TRBD1
CASFGLATDTQYF,TGTGCCAGCTTTGGACTAGCTACAGATACGCAGTATTTT,TRBV13,TRBJ2-3,TRBD2
CASGLGVAGWTDTQYF,TGTGCCAGCGGGCTGGGGGTAGCGGGATGGACAGATACGCAGTATTTT,TRBV9,TRBJ2-3,TRBD2
CASSQLAGGGYNEQFF,TGCGCCAGCAGCCAACTAGCGGGAGGTGGATACAATGAGCAGTTCTTC,TRBV4-1,TRBJ2-1,TRBD2
CASAGTGASYSNQPQHF,TGTGCCTCTGCTGGGACAGGGGCCTCTTATAGCAATCAGCCCCAGCATTTT,TRBV19,TRBJ1-5,TRBD1